This T cell receptor (beta chain) was recovered during a study of blood T cell repertoires in COVID-19. Across the study: Sites in the United States, Italy and Spain provided acute and convalescent COVID-19 samples. T cells, B-cell-depleted T cells, or PBMCs provided the cDNA or gDNA that served as material.

Germline V gene lookup returns CDR1 MNHEY and CDR2 SMNVEV (reference sequence). V lost 3 bases, J lost 4 bases, and 13 bases stayed unmatched. This CDR3 has 17 amino acids. This table comes from immunoSEQ multiplex PCR, and its TCRdb copy is limited to in-frame clones, with some not included. The sample gives under 300,000 clones, 65% to 90% of which show up once; around 16% is in the top ten. The sample comprised PBMCs or T cells enriched from blood (not recorded which). The TCR originated in a man younger than 35 who had recovered from COVID-19. The rearrangement joins TRBV27 to TRBJ1-1; TRBD1 agrees at 8 bases. The CDR3 is CASSFIRTGFSRTEAFF. For the CDR3, the DNA is TGTGCCAGCAGTTTTATTCGGACAGGGTTTAGTCGCACTGAAGCTTTCTTT.